This T cell receptor (beta chain) comes out of a study of cytomegalovirus exposure and HLA in healthy donors. Study context: The platform used for the 120 or so validation repertoires matched that of the roughly 720 first-cohort repertoires, a later analysis reported.

Assay: immunoSEQ multiplex PCR; the TCRdb copy retains only in-frame clones and omits some. The sample consists of under 250,000 clones, over 80% of them appearing once. Study-level points and caveats: The study designated roughly 160 TCR beta chains cytomegalovirus-associated. Most observed TCR sequences were rare, whereas some public TCRs were detected in many donors. First-cohort TCR clusters were later found to tend to co-occur in the approximately 110 validation repertoires.

This CDR3 has 15 amino acids. Germline values: CDR1 SGDLS, CDR2 YYNGEE. Deletions cut 3 bases from V and 7 bases from J, with 16 bases between. A note on this clone: Antigen: not known.

The rearrangement joins TRBV9 to TRBJ1-4, with D perhaps matching TRBD1 (6 bases). This receptor was taken from a woman younger than 35 in good health and CMV-seronegative. Sample: PBMCs. The CDR3 bases are TGTGCCAGCAGCGCAGCGGGGGCGCCGGGTGAAAAACTGTTTTTT. Its protein product is CASSAAGAPGEKLFF.